These T cell receptor beta chains were read from a single sample in a study of cytomegalovirus exposure and HLA in healthy donors. Profiled with immunoSEQ multiplex PCR; TCRdb holds only in-frame clones, not every one. The repertoire holds some 240,000 clones, 85% to 95% seen once, with about 1.7% in the top ten. Sequencing was done on a sample of PBMCs. The source is a girl aged 2-10 years in good health and CMV-seronegative. CDR3s include the opening cysteine and the closing phenylalanine or tryptophan. The order of the fields is D gene, J gene, clone size, CDR3 length, V gene, CDR3 protein, CDR3 DNA. A D gene is named only where the DNA matches it firmly. Clone size is given for some rows only: seen once, a few or many times, or a class if the clone is expanded.

D gene: .
J gene: TRBJ2-5
clone size: .
CDR3 length: 14
V gene: TRBV18
CDR3 protein: CASSLGQSLETQYF
CDR3 DNA: TGTGCCAGCTCACTCGGACAGTCATTGGAGACCCAGTACTTC

D gene: .
J gene: TRBJ2-2
clone size: .
CDR3 length: 15
V gene: TRBV4-2
CDR3 protein: CASQFRDIATGELFF
CDR3 DNA: TGTGCCAGTCAATTCCGGGACATTGCGACCGGGGAGCTGTTTTTT

D gene: TRBD2
J gene: TRBJ2-7
clone size: .
CDR3 length: 16
V gene: TRBV7-8
CDR3 protein: CASSLGGTSGRYEQYF
CDR3 DNA: TGTGCCAGCAGCTTAGGGGGGACTAGCGGGAGGTACGAGCAGTACTTC

D gene: .
J gene: TRBJ1-2
clone size: .
CDR3 length: 12
V gene: TRBV18
CDR3 protein: CASSFDYYGYTF
CDR3 DNA: TGTGCCAGCTCATTCGACTACTATGGCTACACCTTC

D gene: .
J gene: TRBJ1-2
clone size: .
CDR3 length: 13
V gene: TRBV5-1
CDR3 protein: CASSPGEVYGYTF
CDR3 DNA: TGCGCCAGCAGCCCGGGGGAGGTCTATGGCTACACCTTC

D gene: .
J gene: TRBJ1-1
clone size: .
CDR3 length: 12
V gene: TRBV28
CDR3 protein: CASNRESAEAFF
CDR3 DNA: TGTGCCAGCAACCGGGAATCTGCTGAAGCTTTCTTT

D gene: .
J gene: TRBJ1-2
clone size: .
CDR3 length: 14
V gene: TRBV7-9
CDR3 protein: CASSLGLPLGGYTF
CDR3 DNA: TGTGCCAGCAGCTTAGGGTTGCCCCTCGGGGGCTACACCTTC

D gene: .
J gene: TRBJ2-3
clone size: .
CDR3 length: 16
V gene: TRBV9
CDR3 protein: CASSHPRGGQIDTQYF
CDR3 DNA: TGTGCCAGCAGCCACCCGAGGGGGGGGCAGATAGATACGCAGTATTTT

D gene: .
J gene: TRBJ1-2
clone size: .
CDR3 length: 12
V gene: TRBV6-5
CDR3 protein: CASSPGFGGYTF
CDR3 DNA: TGTGCCAGCAGCCCAGGTTTTGGTGGCTACACCTTC

D gene: TRBD1
J gene: TRBJ1-2
clone size: .
CDR3 length: 18
V gene: TRBV28
CDR3 protein: CASSYARDRVSFDYGYTF
CDR3 DNA: TGTGCCAGCAGTTACGCCCGGGACAGGGTTTCGTTCGACTATGGCTACACCTTC

D gene: TRBD1
J gene: TRBJ1-2
clone size: .
CDR3 length: 17
V gene: TRBV7-9
CDR3 protein: CASSLGPRGEQGHGYTF
CDR3 DNA: TGTGCCAGCAGCTTGGGCCCCCGAGGGGAACAGGGGCATGGCTACACCTTC

D gene: TRBD1
J gene: TRBJ2-7
clone size: .
CDR3 length: 14
V gene: TRBV11-3
CDR3 protein: CASSLDRASNEQYF
CDR3 DNA: TGTGCCAGCAGCTTGGACAGGGCGAGTAACGAGCAGTACTTC

D gene: TRBD2
J gene: TRBJ2-2
clone size: .
CDR3 length: 16
V gene: TRBV13
CDR3 protein: CASSTGTSGGTGELFF
CDR3 DNA: TGTGCCAGCAGCACGGGGACTAGCGGAGGGACCGGGGAGCTGTTTTTT

D gene: .
J gene: TRBJ1-1
clone size: once
CDR3 length: 14
V gene: TRBV27
CDR3 protein: CASSSQFTNTEAFF
CDR3 DNA: TGTGCCAGCAGTTCGCAGTTCACGAACACTGAAGCTTTCTTT

D gene: .
J gene: TRBJ2-2
clone size: .
CDR3 length: 14
V gene: TRBV5-5
CDR3 protein: CASSADRNTGELFF
CDR3 DNA: TGTGCCAGCAGCGCGGACAGGAACACCGGGGAGCTGTTTTTT